A single sample gave rise to the 10 T cell receptor beta chains below, sequenced in a study of CD8+ T cells in alopecia areata. Extracted RNA was reverse transcribed into cDNA, the sequencing template. Libraries were prepared by immunoSEQ multiplex PCR; TCRdb keeps only in-frame clonotypes and omits some of them. The sample comprises 120,000 to 150,000 clones, about nine tenths of which are singletons, and approximately 15% rests with the top ten. The sequencing used CD8+ T cells sorted from blood, collected at week 0. These receptors were collected from a human donor with alopecia areata.

The sample holds a few counts of this clone. This sequence joins TRBV27 and TRBJ2-7; 11 nucleotides align to TRBD2. The CDR3 length is 16 residues. The V gene's germline CDR1 is MNHEY and CDR2 SMNVEV (reference sequence). V was pared by 5 bases and J by 2 bases, with 8 bases of the junction left unmatched. The CDR3 DNA sequence: TGTGCCAGCAGTCTAAGGGGACTAGCGGAGCCCTACGAGCAGTACTTC. It specifies CASSLRGLAEPYEQYF.

The chain combines TRBV11-2 with TRBJ2-3, with D perhaps TRBD2 (5 bases). The germline V gene has CDR1 SGHAT and CDR2 FQNNGV. V was clipped by 5 bases and J by 3 bases, with 12 bases between them. The CDR3 totals 14 residues. The chain's CDR3 is CASSQWTGTDTQYF. In DNA, the CDR3 is TGTGCCAGCAGCCAATGGACGGGGACAGATACGCAGTATTTT.

The V call is TRBV30, the J call TRBJ1-2; D is unclear. The germline V gene encodes CDR1 GTSNPN and CDR2 SVGIG (reference sequence). The CDR3 extends over 11 amino acids. V lost 5 bases to trimming and J lost 5 bases, with 9 bases between them. For the CDR3, the DNA is TGTGCCTGGGCGGACGGGTATGGCTACACCTTC. Translated, it gives CAWADGYGYTF.

The V and J genes are TRBV5-4 and TRBJ2-3; 7 positions agree with TRBD2. CDR1 is SGHNT, CDR2 YYREEE, per germline (reference sequence). The CDR3 runs to 14 residues. J was trimmed by 2 bases and V by 2 bases; bases with no gene match: 2. The CDR3 nucleotides are TGTGCCAGCAGCTTCCTAGCGGCCACAGATACGCAGTATTTT. Amino acids: CASSFLAATDTQYF.

The V and J genes are TRBV25-1 and TRBJ2-1; D uncertain. Trimming left V 7 bases short and J 4 bases short, with 11 bases between. There are 13 residues in the CDR3. Germline values: CDR1 MGHDK, CDR2 SYGVNS. The CDR3 DNA is TGTGCCAGCACTTCTTGGGATTACAATGAGCAGTTCTTC. Amino acids: CASTSWDYNEQFF.

The chain employs TRBV6-1 and TRBJ2-1, with D perhaps TRBD2 (5 bases). The CDR3 covers 15 residues. CDR1 is MNHNS, CDR2 SASEGT, per germline. Trimming shortened V by 1 base and J by 10 bases, and 17 bases separated the two germline ends. The CDR3 here is CASSEDMSLAGEQFF. The CDR3 DNA reads as TGTGCCAGCAGTGAAGACATGAGCCTAGCCGGCGAGCAGTTCTTC.

Comments on this clone: At the DNA level, this CDR3 is encoded by other sequences in the same sample as well. The chain is built from TRBV5-6 and TRBJ2-1, with 13 bases that match TRBD2. Looked up from germline, CDR1 is SGHDT and CDR2 is YYEEEE. The CDR3 consists of 16 residues. Trimming removed 0 bases from V and 7 bases from J; junction bases left unmatched: 4. The CDR3 region has the DNA TGTGCCAGCAGCTTGGGGACTAGCGGGAGATATAATGAGCAGTTCTTC. It encodes CASSLGTSGRYNEQFF.

The chain joins TRBV7-6 to TRBJ1-4; 7 positions agree with TRBD1. This CDR3 has 16 residues. Germline CDR1 and CDR2: SGHVS and FNYEAQ. The trim removed 4 bases at V and 4 bases at J, leaving 9 bases unmatched. CDR3 sequence reads: CASSSPRQGNNEKLFF. In nucleotides, the CDR3 is TGTGCCAGCAGCTCACCGAGACAGGGAAATAATGAAAAACTGTTTTTT.

As DNA, the CDR3 is TGTGCCAGCAGCTCGCTCCCGGGACAGGGGGCGAAATCCTACGAGCAGTACTTC. The encoded protein is CASSSLPGQGAKSYEQYF. This chain links TRBV7-9 with TRBJ2-7; TRBD1 matches 12 bases. V gave up 4 bases and J gave up 1 base; unmatched junction bases: 11. Germline CDR1 is SEHNR and CDR2 is FQNEAQ (reference sequence). There are 18 residues in the CDR3.

This clone has only a few counts. The V and J genes are TRBV30 and TRBJ2-7, with 9 bases identical to TRBD1. The trim removed 2 bases at V and 0 bases at J, leaving 8 bases unmatched. This CDR3 spans 16 amino acids. Germline CDR1 reads GTSNPN; CDR2 reads SVGIG (reference sequence). CDR3 sequence: CAWSFTGTGISYEQYF. For the CDR3, the DNA is TGTGCCTGGAGTTTTACCGGGACAGGGATCTCCTACGAGCAGTACTTC.